The 3 T cell receptor beta chains given below trace back to one sample, sequenced in a study of shared clonotypes between healthy human individuals. Some clones are missing from TCRdb's copy, which holds only in-frame ones; the method was immunoSEQ multiplex PCR. In the table there are over a million clones, around four fifths of which are singletons. Sequencing used memory CD4+ T cells sorted from blood. Indicated subset: CD45RA-negative fraction. All receptors derive from a man aged 18 to 30 in good health.

As to this clone: Other DNA sequences in the sample encode the same CDR3. The J gene is TRBJ2-1, the V gene TRBV5-1; 14 bases are a match to TRBD2. Per the germline V gene, CDR1 is SGHRS and CDR2 is YFSETQ. The CDR3 spans 16 residues. The trim removed 5 bases at V and 1 base at J, leaving 2 bases unmatched. The CDR3 DNA follows: TGCGCCAGCAGTCGGACTAGCGGGGGGTCCTACAATGAGCAGTTCTTC. Translated, it gives CASSRTSGGSYNEQFF.

This chain links TRBV9 with TRBJ1-2; D call uncertain. There are 14 residues in the CDR3. Germline values: CDR1 SGDLS, CDR2 YYNGEE. V gave up 6 bases and J gave up 2 bases, with 14 bases separating them. CDR3 region: CASNTDHPNYGYTF. The CDR3 DNA follows: TGTGCCAGCAATACGGATCACCCAAACTATGGCTACACCTTC.

In this sample, this clone turned up a few times. Additional DNA sequences in this sample encode the identical CDR3. The rearrangement links TRBV27 to TRBJ1-5; D gene ambiguous. Germline CDR1 reads MNHEY; CDR2 reads SMNVEV (reference sequence). The CDR3 has 12 amino acids. V shed 5 bases and J shed 4 bases, with 6 bases lying between them. The CDR3 region has the DNA TGTGCCAGCAGTCTTGGAAATCAGCCCCAGCATTTT. Translation gives CASSLGNQPQHF.